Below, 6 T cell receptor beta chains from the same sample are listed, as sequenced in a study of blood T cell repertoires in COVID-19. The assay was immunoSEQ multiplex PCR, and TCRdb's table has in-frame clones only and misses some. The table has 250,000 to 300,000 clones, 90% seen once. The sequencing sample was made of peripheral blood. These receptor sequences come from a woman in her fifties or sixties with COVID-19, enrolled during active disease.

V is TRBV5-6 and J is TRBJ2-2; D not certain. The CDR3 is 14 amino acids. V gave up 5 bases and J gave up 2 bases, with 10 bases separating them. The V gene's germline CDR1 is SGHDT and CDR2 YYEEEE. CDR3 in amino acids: CASRLSPNTGELFF. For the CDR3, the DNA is TGTGCCAGCAGATTGTCCCCTAACACCGGGGAGCTGTTTTTT.

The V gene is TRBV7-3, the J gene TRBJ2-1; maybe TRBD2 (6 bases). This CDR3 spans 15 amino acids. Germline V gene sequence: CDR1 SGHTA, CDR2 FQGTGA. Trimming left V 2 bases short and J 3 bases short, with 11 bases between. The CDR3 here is CASSLLLASYNEQFF. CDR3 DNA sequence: TGTGCCAGCAGCTTACTGCTAGCGAGCTACAATGAGCAGTTCTTC.

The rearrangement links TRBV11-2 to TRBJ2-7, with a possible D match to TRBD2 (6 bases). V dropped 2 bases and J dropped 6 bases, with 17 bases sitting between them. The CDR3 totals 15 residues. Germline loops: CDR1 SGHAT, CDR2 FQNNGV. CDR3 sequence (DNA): TGTGCCAGCAGCTTACTAGCGACAACTGACGGCGAGCAGTACTTC. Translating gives CASSLLATTDGEQYF.

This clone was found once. CDR3 protein: CAWSRTPGPYEQYF. The CDR3 DNA follows: TGTGCCTGGAGTCGTACGCCAGGGCCTTACGAGCAGTACTTC. The chain uses TRBV30 and TRBJ2-7; D possibly corresponds to TRBD1 (5 bases). The CDR3 loop spans 14 amino acids. The V end lost 2 bases, the J end lost 4 bases, and 15 bases lay between the germline ends. The V gene's germline CDR1 is GTSNPN and CDR2 SVGIG (reference sequence).

The CDR3 spells CASNTPNQGHYGYTF. CDR3 nucleotides: TGTGCCAGTAACACCCCCAATCAGGGGCACTATGGCTACACCTTC. The genes are TRBV19 and TRBJ1-2, with a weak D call TRBD1 (6 bases). V was cut by 7 bases and J by 3 bases, with 18 bases left in between. The CDR3 extends over 15 amino acids. Germline assignment: CDR1 LNHDA and CDR2 SQIVND (reference sequence).

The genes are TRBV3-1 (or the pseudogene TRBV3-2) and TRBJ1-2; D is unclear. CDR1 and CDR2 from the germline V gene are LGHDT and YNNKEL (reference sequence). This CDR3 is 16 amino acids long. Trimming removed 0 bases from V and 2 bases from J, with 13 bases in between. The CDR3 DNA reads TGTGCCAGCAGCCAAGATTATGCACAGCTAAACTATGGCTACACCTTC. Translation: CASSQDYAQLNYGYTF.